Below, 15 T cell receptor beta chains from the same sample are listed, as sequenced in a study of T cell repertoires and Cas9 in healthy adults. The table came from immunoSEQ multiplex PCR; TCRdb's copy has only in-frame clones and leaves some out. The sample includes 20,000 to 25,000 clones, 90% of them seen just once. Input material: CD4+ effector T cells (CD127+, CD25-, CD137-, CD154-) from PBMCs; culture status not recorded. Every receptor here comes from a human donor in good health.

The gene calls are TRBV11-2 and TRBJ2-7, with D perhaps being TRBD1 or TRBD2 (5 bases each). This CDR3 has 14 residues. Germline V gives CDR1 SGHAT, CDR2 FQNNGV. Trimming pared 4 bases from V and 4 bases from J, leaving 14 bases between. The CDR3 coding sequence is TGTGCCAGCAGCTGGGCGAGGGGCGAGTACGAGCAGTACTTC. Residues: CASSWARGEYEQYF. Using reference TRBV11-2 and TRBJ2-7 for the parts outside the CDR3, the full variable domain is EAGVAQSPRYKIIEKRQSVAFWCNPISGHATLYWYQQILGQGPKLLIQFQNNGVVDDSQLPKDRFSAERLKGVDSTLKIQPAKLEDSAVYLCASSWARGEYEQYFGPGTRLTVT.

This rearrangement joins TRBV6-1 to TRBJ1-2; maybe TRBD1 (5 bases). The CDR3 is made up of 14 amino acids. With 6 bases removed from V and 4 bases from J, the gap between germline ends came to 15 bases. CDR1 and CDR2 from the germline V gene are MNHNS and SASEGT. The DNA of the CDR3 is TGTGCCAGCAGCCACGAGGCTGGGGGCTATGGCTACACCTTC. Amino acid sequence: CASSHEAGGYGYTF.

V is TRBV9 and J is TRBJ1-2; 10 bases are a match to TRBD1. This CDR3 has 17 residues. From germline, CDR1 is SGDLS and CDR2 YYNGEE. The junction had 5 bases not matched to a gene; V was cut back by 0 bases and J by 0 bases. DNA of the CDR3: TGTGCCAGCAGCGTAGAAGGGACAGGGGCGGCTAACTATGGCTACACCTTC. Protein product: CASSVEGTGAANYGYTF.

This chain connects TRBV6-1 to TRBJ1-4, with 7 bases identical to TRBD1. The CDR3 sequence is 14 residues long. V lost 5 bases to trimming and J lost 4 bases; unmatched junction nucleotides: 4. The V gene's germline CDR1 is MNHNS and CDR2 SASEGT. The DNA for the CDR3 is TGTGCCAGCAGTTTGGGACAGATTAATGAAAAACTGTTTTTT. Translated: CASSLGQINEKLFF.

This chain links TRBV2 with TRBJ2-4; possibly TRBD2 for D (5 bases). This CDR3 is 14 amino acids long. Germline lookup yields CDR1 SNHLY and CDR2 FYNNEI. With 2 bases removed from V and 8 bases from J, the gap between germline ends came to 13 bases. CDR3 region: CASSEKLLGDIQYF. The CDR3 DNA reads as TGTGCCAGCAGTGAAAAACTCCTCGGGGACATTCAGTACTTC.

The V gene is TRBV7-6, the J gene TRBJ2-5, with 8 nucleotides matching TRBD2. The germline V gene encodes CDR1 SGHVS and CDR2 FNYEAQ. Trimming cost V 2 bases and J 5 bases; bases outside gene matches: 7. The CDR3 contains 15 residues. The CDR3 is CASSLLRGASETQYF. CDR3 DNA: TGTGCCAGCAGCTTATTGCGGGGGGCGTCGGAGACCCAGTACTTC.

The chain joins TRBV5-1 to TRBJ2-1; D perhaps matches TRBD1 (5 bases). CDR3 length equals 16 residues. In germline, CDR1 is SGHRS, CDR2 YFSETQ. Trimming removed 2 bases at V and 0 bases at J, with 12 bases between. The CDR3, as DNA: TGCGCCAGCAGCTTCCTTCAGGGAAGCTCCTACAATGAGCAGTTCTTC. Amino acids: CASSFLQGSSYNEQFF.

This clone was picked up one time. The gene calls are TRBV27 and TRBJ2-7, with 10 bases lining up with TRBD2. The CDR3 contains 14 residues. The trim removed 7 bases at V and 7 bases at J, leaving 10 bases unmatched. CDR1 is MNHEY and CDR2 is SMNVEV in the germline V gene (reference sequence). CDR3 residues: CASKASGGPREQYF. CDR3 nucleotides: TGTGCCAGCAAAGCTAGCGGGGGCCCCAGAGAGCAGTACTTC.

The rearrangement links TRBV9 to TRBJ1-4; the match to TRBD1 covers 8 bases. The CDR3 length is 14 residues. J lost 7 bases, V lost 0 bases, and 2 bases had no gene match. Germline lookup yields CDR1 SGDLS and CDR2 YYNGEE. CDR3 in amino acids: CASSVGQGAEKLFF. DNA of the CDR3: TGTGCCAGCAGCGTAGGTCAGGGGGCTGAAAAACTGTTTTTT.

The J gene is TRBJ2-4, the V gene TRBV25-1, with a weak D call TRBD1 (5 bases). CDR3 size: 15 residues. CDR1 is MGHDK and CDR2 is SYGVNS in the germline V gene. V was cut by 7 bases and J by 2 bases, with 15 bases left in between. DNA for the CDR3: TGTGCCAGCACCCCCCAAGGGGTGACCAAAAACATTCAGTACTTC. It is translated as CASTPQGVTKNIQYF.

The chain couples TRBV5-6 to TRBJ2-1; weak D call: TRBD2 (5 bases). Trimming cost V 0 bases and J 6 bases, with 13 bases left between them. CDR3 length equals 15 residues. Germline CDR1 reads SGHDT; CDR2 reads YYEEEE. CDR3 DNA sequence: TGTGCCAGCAGCTTGGGGGCTAGCAGAGTCAATGAGCAGTTCTTC. Translated, it gives CASSLGASRVNEQFF.

V is TRBV4-2 and J is TRBJ2-2, with TRBD1 identical over 7 bases. The CDR3 has 16 residues. Germline-derived CDR1 and CDR2 are LGHNA and YNFKEQ. V was pared by 8 bases and J by 1 base, with 10 bases of the junction left unmatched. Here the CDR3 reads CASGAFGTENTGELFF. CDR3 nucleotide sequence: TGTGCCAGCGGTGCTTTCGGGACAGAGAACACCGGGGAGCTGTTTTTT.

The chain joins TRBV18 to TRBJ2-6; 7 bases are shared with TRBD1. The CDR3 contains 16 residues. Germline loops: CDR1 KGHSH, CDR2 LQKENI. Trimming cost V 8 bases and J 0 bases; bases outside gene matches: 7. In DNA, the CDR3 is TGTGCCAGCACGGGGACAGAACTCTCTGGGGCCAACGTCCTGACTTTC. Protein product: CASTGTELSGANVLTF.

Notes on this clone: The germline gene is not matched at one end of the junction; a read error may be the cause. The CDR3 spells CASSRDYGYAF. The CDR3 DNA reads as TGTGCCAGCAGCAGAGACTATGGCTACGCCTTC. This sequence joins TRBV13 and TRBJ1-2, with D unresolved. The CDR3 has 11 residues. Per germline, CDR1 PRHDT and CDR2 FYEKMQ (reference sequence). Full variable domain (outside the CDR3, taken from reference TRBV13 and TRBJ1-2): AAGVIQSPRHLIKEKRETATLKCYPIPRHDTVYWYQQGPGQDPQFLISFYEKMQSDKGSIPDRFSAQQFSDYHSELNMSSLELGDSALYFCASSRDYGYAFGSGTRLTVV.

In nucleotides, the CDR3 is TGTGCCTCCCCGGGACAGAACACTGAAGCTTTCTTT. It is translated as CASPGQNTEAFF. The V gene is TRBV30, the J gene TRBJ1-1; a weak D match, TRBD1 (6 bases). The germline CDR1 and CDR2 sequences are GTSNPN and SVGIG (reference sequence). Between the trimmed V and J ends, which lost 7 bases and 1 base, there was a span of 10 bases. CDR3 length equals 12 residues. Based on the CDR3 plus reference TRBV30 and TRBJ1-1, the full variable domain is SQTIHQWPATLVQPVGSPLSLECTVEGTSNPNLYWYRQAAGRGLQLLFYSVGIGQISSEVPQNLSASRPQDRQFILSSKKLLLSDSGFYLCASPGQNTEAFFGQGTRLTVV.